This T cell receptor (beta chain) appears in the sequencing data of a study of response to subunit inactivated influenza vaccine. The length of the CDR3 is 16 residues. The V end was cut by 3 bases, the J end by 1 base, with 10 bases between. The germline V gene encodes CDR1 MRHNA and CDR2 SNTAGT. General study points: Authors suggested each seasonal influenza vaccination recruits few new T cells.

Turning to this clonotype: Its antigen is undetermined.

TCRdb used MiXCR to reprocess the RT-PCR reads, holding one entry per CDR3 protein. The data contain 550,000 to 600,000 distinct CDR3 sequences, 12% of them singletons. The V call is TRBV6-4, the J call TRBJ2-6, with a weak D call TRBD2 (6 bases). Sequencing used PBMCs from blood, obtained on the day of vaccination. This receptor was identified in a man aged 50 to 59 who received an inactivated influenza vaccine. In nucleotides, the CDR3 is TGTGCCAGCAGTGAGGAGGGTTTGTCTGGGGCCAACGTCCTGACTTTC. Encoded protein: CASSEEGLSGANVLTF.